One and the same sample provided the 19 T cell receptor beta chains below, sequenced in a study of blood T cell repertoires in COVID-19. Repertoires were generated with immunoSEQ multiplex PCR, while TCRdb's copy carries only in-frame clones and drops some. The sample has about 420,000 clones; roughly 90% are singletons. Sequencing input: peripheral blood. Receptors originate from a man younger than 30 with COVID-19, enrolled during active disease.

J is TRBJ2-1 and V is TRBV2; a weak D match, TRBD2 (6 bases). CDR3 length equals 13 residues. Per the germline V gene, CDR1 is SNHLY and CDR2 is FYNNEI. The V and J ends lost 8 bases and 4 bases respectively, with 12 bases between them. CDR3 sequence reads: CASESGTYNEQFF. The CDR3 bases are TGTGCCAGCGAATCCGGGACTTACAATGAGCAGTTCTTC.

A single count supports this clone. The chain recombines TRBV7-9 with TRBJ1-4, with 10 positions matching TRBD1. This CDR3 has 15 residues. The ends lost 5 bases at V and 7 bases at J; junction bases unmatched: 7. The V gene's germline CDR1 is SEHNR and CDR2 FQNEAQ (reference sequence). The CDR3, as DNA: TGTGCCAGCAGCGACGGACAGGGGGTAACTGAAAAACTGTTTTTT. It is translated as CASSDGQGVTEKLFF.

This chain links TRBV6-5 with TRBJ2-3; the D gene is possibly TRBD2 (6 bases). Germline V gene data show CDR1 as MNHEY and CDR2 as SVGAGI. This CDR3 has 16 residues. V was cut by 0 bases and J by 0 bases, with 10 bases left in between. In nucleotides, the CDR3 is TGTGCCAGCAGTTACTCCGGACGGGGGAGCACAGATACGCAGTATTTT. Protein: CASSYSGRGSTDTQYF.

This chain uses TRBV5-4 with TRBJ2-1; 7 nucleotides align to TRBD1. The ends lost 5 bases at V and 12 bases at J; junction bases unmatched: 11. The CDR3 runs 13 residues. Germline V gives CDR1 SGHNT, CDR2 YYREEE (reference sequence). The CDR3 loop is CASRLSGTVGQFF. CDR3 in DNA: TGTGCCAGCAGATTATCCGGGACAGTGGGGCAGTTCTTC.

This sequence joins TRBV11-3 and TRBJ2-4; D is perhaps TRBD2 (7 bases). The germline V and J ends were trimmed by 5 bases and 1 base, with 18 bases remaining between them. CDR1 is SGHNT and CDR2 is YENEEA in the germline V gene. CDR3 length: 17 amino acids. The CDR3 sequence: CASSSFPGGQAKNIQYF. In DNA, the CDR3 is TGTGCCAGCAGCAGCTTTCCCGGGGGGCAGGCCAAAAACATTCAGTACTTC.

This clone was observed a handful of times. The chain carries TRBV13 and TRBJ2-7, with D possibly being TRBD2 (5 bases). In germline, CDR1 is PRHDT, CDR2 FYEKMQ (reference sequence). This CDR3 comprises 16 residues. Trimming left V 1 base short and J 0 bases short, with 13 bases between. The CDR3 protein is CASSLAREILSYEQYF. CDR3 DNA sequence: TGTGCCAGCAGCTTAGCTAGGGAGATCCTCTCCTACGAGCAGTACTTC.

The CDR3 loop reads CASNPQGLVAETQYF. For the CDR3, the DNA is TGTGCCAGCAACCCCCAGGGGCTAGTAGCGGAGACCCAGTACTTC. V gene TRBV11-2 combines with J gene TRBJ2-5; D may be TRBD1 (6 bases). CDR1 and CDR2 from the germline V gene are SGHAT and FQNNGV. V was clipped by 7 bases and J by 5 bases, with 20 bases between them. The CDR3 covers 15 residues. The full variable domain, with the rest looked up from reference TRBV11-2 and TRBJ2-5, is EAGVAQSPRYKIIEKRQSVAFWCNPISGHATLYWYQQILGQGPKLLIQFQNNGVVDDSQLPKDRFSAERLKGVDSTLKIQPAKLEDSAVYLCASNPQGLVAETQYFGPGTRLLVL.

As regards this clone: This same CDR3 is encoded by further DNA sequences in the sample. The chain has TRBV3-1 (or the pseudogene TRBV3-2) and TRBJ2-7; D unresolved. Germline CDR1 is LGHDT and CDR2 is YNNKEL (reference sequence). The CDR3 loop spans 11 amino acids. V was clipped by 5 bases and J by 2 bases, with 4 bases between them. CDR3 sequence (DNA): TGTGCCAGCAGCTCTACCTACGAGCAGTACTTC. Its protein is CASSSTYEQYF.

This chain uses TRBV25-1 with TRBJ1-1; 10 bases agree with TRBD1. Per germline, CDR1 MGHDK and CDR2 SYGVNS. The CDR3 sequence is 13 residues long. The V gene end was trimmed by 8 bases and the J gene end by 5 bases; junction bases not matched to a gene: 5. Here the CDR3 reads CASAGTGDTEAFF. The CDR3 DNA follows: TGTGCCAGCGCCGGGACAGGGGATACTGAAGCTTTCTTT.

The rearrangement uses TRBV19 and TRBJ2-3; perhaps TRBD1 as D (5 bases). The CDR3 length is 15 residues. The germline V gene has CDR1 LNHDA and CDR2 SQIVND (reference sequence). V was cut by 2 bases and J by 6 bases, with 15 bases left in between. The CDR3 loop is CASSIMSQGRDTQYF. The CDR3 coding sequence is TGTGCCAGTAGTATAATGAGTCAGGGCAGGGATACGCAGTATTTT.

This clone has just a few counts. The rearrangement uses TRBV30 and TRBJ1-1; 8 positions agree with TRBD1. Germline V gene data show CDR1 as GTSNPN and CDR2 as SVGIG (reference sequence). The CDR3 length is 14 residues. V shed 3 bases and J 1 base; nucleotides not matched to a gene: 4. CDR3 in amino acids: CAWSRGLKNTEAFF. The CDR3 DNA sequence: TGTGCCTGGAGCAGGGGGCTTAAGAACACTGAAGCTTTCTTT.

This clone appeared a single time. The V gene is TRBV24-1, the J gene TRBJ1-1, with unresolved D. The germline V and J ends were trimmed by 10 bases and 5 bases, with 19 bases remaining between them. Germline CDR1 is KGHDR and CDR2 is SFDVKD. This CDR3 comprises 14 residues. This CDR3 is CATNAEGGWTEAFF. The CDR3 DNA reads TGTGCCACGAACGCCGAGGGCGGTTGGACTGAAGCTTTCTTT.

The chain employs TRBV6-5 and TRBJ2-7; perhaps TRBD2 as D (6 bases). Trimming removed 6 bases from V and 7 bases from J, with 16 bases in between. Germline V lookup: CDR1 MNHEY, CDR2 SVGAGI. The CDR3 contains 13 residues. The CDR3 region is CASRSGYSWEQYF. The DNA for the CDR3 is TGTGCCAGCAGAAGCGGGTACTCATGGGAGCAGTACTTC.

CDR3 sequence reads: CAISSGLVVYEQYF. CDR3 nucleotides: TGTGCCATCAGTTCGGGACTAGTCGTCTACGAGCAGTACTTC. The chain joins TRBV10-3 to TRBJ2-7; 8 bases fit TRBD2. The J segment lost 3 bases and the V segment lost 5 bases, leaving 6 bases of the junction unmatched. CDR1 and CDR2 (germline): ENHRY, SYGVKD. CDR3 size: 14 residues.

The V call is TRBV4-2, the J call TRBJ1-2; D call uncertain. The CDR3 is 15 amino acids. V was pared by 4 bases and J by 0 bases, with 12 bases between. Germline CDR1 and CDR2: LGHNA and YNFKEQ. CDR3 sequence: CASSPDVLANYGYTF. As DNA, the CDR3 is TGTGCCAGCAGCCCAGATGTCCTTGCTAACTATGGCTACACCTTC.

The chain employs TRBV4-1 and TRBJ1-1; a possible D gene is TRBD1 (6 bases). There are 13 residues in the CDR3. Germline V CDR1 and CDR2: MGHRA, YSYEKL. Trimming took 2 bases from V and 11 from J, leaving 15 bases between them. CDR3 amino acids: CASSQQGPKGAFF. CDR3 DNA: TGCGCCAGCAGCCAACAGGGGCCTAAGGGGGCTTTCTTT.

The chain has TRBV27 and TRBJ2-2; no clear D gene. From germline, CDR1 is MNHEY and CDR2 SMNVEV (reference sequence). The CDR3 has 15 residues. V gave up 2 bases and J gave up 6 bases, with 13 bases separating them. CDR3: CASSLAPIVSGELFF. The CDR3 coding sequence is TGTGCCAGCAGTTTAGCTCCTATTGTCTCCGGGGAGCTGTTTTTT.

The chain joins TRBV7-8 to TRBJ2-1; TRBD1 agrees at 7 bases. This CDR3 is 15 amino acids long. The V and J ends lost 4 bases and 2 bases, in that order; junction bases with no gene match: 5. CDR1 is SGHVS and CDR2 is FQNEAQ in the germline V gene. CDR3 protein: CASSSGQITYNEQFF. CDR3 in DNA: TGTGCCAGCAGCTCGGGACAGATAACCTACAATGAGCAGTTCTTC.

V usage is TRBV5-4 and J usage is TRBJ1-2; 10 bases fit TRBD1. CDR3 length: 14 amino acids. The ends lost 5 bases at V and 4 bases at J; junction bases unmatched: 5. Germline-derived CDR1 and CDR2 are SGHNT and YYREEE (reference sequence). The DNA of the CDR3 is TGTGCCAGCAGGGAGACAGGGGGCGGCTATGGCTACACCTTC. Protein sequence: CASRETGGGYGYTF. Together with reference TRBV5-4 and TRBJ1-2, the CDR3 gives the full variable domain: ETGVTQSPTHLIKTRGQQVTLRCSSQSGHNTVSWYQQALGQGPQFIFQYYREEENGRGNFPPRFSGLQFPNYSSELNVNALELDDSALYLCASRETGGGYGYTFGSGTRLTVV.